The 31 T cell receptor beta chains reported below all come from one sample, sequenced in a study of blood T cell repertoires in COVID-19 (dated by TCRdb to the early 2020s). Preparation of the library involved the immunoSEQ multiplex PCR assay. This immuneACCESS table, as held by TCRdb, lists in-frame sequences with V and J called but not all clones. Of the missing ones, under half trace to an unresolved V gene in checked studies; the others have no known cause. The table for this sample lists some 350,000 clones; 80% to 90% of them were counted only once. Roughly 1% of the sample rests with the top ten. Sequences were obtained from PBMCs or T cells enriched from blood (not recorded which). All receptors derive from a man aged 18 to 30 who had recovered from COVID-19.

V is TRBV5-1 and J is TRBJ1-5; TRBD1 is a possible D gene (6 bases). The ends were cut back, 4 bases at V and 3 bases at J, with 14 bases in the middle. The CDR3 has 15 residues. The V gene's germline CDR1 is SGHRS and CDR2 YFSETQ. CDR3 DNA: TGCGCCAGCAGCCCGACGGGGGGGCACAATCAGCCCCAGCATTTT. It encodes CASSPTGGHNQPQHF.

This sequence joins TRBV7-9 and TRBJ1-2, with 8 bases aligning to TRBD1. This CDR3 has 15 amino acids. Looked up from germline, CDR1 is SEHNR and CDR2 is FQNEAQ (reference sequence). V lost 0 bases, J lost 4 bases, and 4 bases stayed unmatched. The CDR3 coding sequence is TGTGCCAGCAGCTTAGCACTCGGACAGGGCTATGGCTACACCTTC. Protein: CASSLALGQGYGYTF.

This chain connects TRBV28 to TRBJ1-1, with TRBD1 identical over 9 bases. With V trimmed by 0 bases and J by 1 base, 0 bases remained unmatched. The germline V gene encodes CDR1 MDHEN and CDR2 SYDVKM. The CDR3 is 15 amino acids. The chain's CDR3 is CASSLWGQGNTEAFF. The CDR3 nucleotides read TGTGCCAGCAGTTTATGGGGACAGGGGAACACTGAAGCTTTCTTT.

The rearrangement joins TRBV15 to TRBJ1-2; D is perhaps TRBD1 (5 bases). The germline gives CDR1 LNHNV, CDR2 YYDKDF (reference sequence). The CDR3 runs 14 residues. Trimming shortened V by 6 bases and J by 3 bases, and 14 bases separated the two germline ends. The CDR3 nucleotides are TGTGCCACCAGGGAAGGAGGGGACCACTATGGCTACACCTTC. The encoded protein is CATREGGDHYGYTF.

This rearrangement joins TRBV27 to TRBJ1-6; D ambiguous. This CDR3 contains 18 residues. The germline V and J ends were trimmed by 3 bases and 7 bases, with 22 bases remaining between them. Germline loops: CDR1 MNHEY, CDR2 SMNVEV (reference sequence). CDR3 sequence (DNA): TGTGCCAGCAGTTTCGAAGGGTTGGCGGGGATACGGAATTCACCCCTCCACTTT. This translates into CASSFEGLAGIRNSPLHF.

The chain recombines TRBV7-6 with TRBJ2-7, with TRBD2 matching over 13 bases. This CDR3 has 16 residues. Trimming at V came to 1 base and at J to 4 bases, leaving 4 bases not matched to a gene. Looked up from germline, CDR1 is SGHVS and CDR2 is FNYEAQ. CDR3 protein: CASSLEGTSGMYEQYF. The CDR3 bases are TGTGCCAGCAGCTTAGAAGGGACTAGCGGGATGTACGAGCAGTACTTC.

The genes are TRBV11-3 and TRBJ2-1, with 10 bases fitting TRBD2. V lost 4 bases to trimming and J lost 4 bases; unmatched junction nucleotides: 4. This CDR3 spans 15 amino acids. CDR1 and CDR2 from the germline V gene are SGHNT and YENEEA. CDR3 region: CASSSEAGGYNEQFF. CDR3 nucleotides: TGTGCCAGCAGCTCAGAAGCGGGAGGGTACAATGAGCAGTTCTTC.

The genes are TRBV4-1 and TRBJ1-6, with a tentative D call TRBD1 (6 bases). Germline assignment: CDR1 MGHRA and CDR2 YSYEKL. The CDR3 is made up of 15 amino acids. V was shortened by 3 bases and J by 11 bases, with 17 bases between the two germline ends. CDR3 nucleotides: TGCGCCAGCAGCCACCCGCGGGGGCAGGGTACACCCCTCCACTTT. Protein: CASSHPRGQGTPLHF.

This chain joins TRBV30 and TRBJ1-2; tentative D call: TRBD1 (6 bases). Trimming shortened V by 4 bases and J by 3 bases, and 15 bases separated the two germline ends. The germline gives CDR1 GTSNPN, CDR2 SVGIG (reference sequence). CDR3 length: 14 residues. CDR3 residues: CAWNRAQGYYGYTF. The CDR3 DNA reads as TGTGCCTGGAACCGGGCACAGGGCTACTATGGCTACACCTTC.

The chain has TRBV16 and TRBJ1-3, with 9 nucleotides matching TRBD1. This CDR3 is 15 amino acids long. Per germline, CDR1 KGHSY and CDR2 FQNENV. V dropped 0 bases and J dropped 7; count of bases not matched to a gene: 4. CDR3 amino acids: CASSQSPTGGNTIYF. CDR3 in DNA: TGTGCCAGCAGCCAATCCCCGACAGGGGGGAACACCATATATTTT.

Sample share makes this clone medium-sized. The V gene is TRBV27, the J gene TRBJ2-7, with a tentative D call TRBD2 (6 bases). Germline V gene data show CDR1 as MNHEY and CDR2 as SMNVEV (reference sequence). V lost 6 bases to trimming and J lost 2 bases, with 11 bases between them. CDR3 length equals 13 residues. CDR3 sequence reads: CASSTGLPYEQYF. CDR3 DNA sequence: TGTGCCAGCAGCACGGGACTTCCCTACGAGCAGTACTTC.

The chain employs TRBV18 and TRBJ1-5, with 10 bases matching TRBD1. V was pared by 3 bases and J by 4 bases, with 6 bases of the junction left unmatched. Germline lookup yields CDR1 KGHSH and CDR2 LQKENI. This CDR3 is 16 amino acids long. This chain's CDR3 is CASSPQGQGGNQPQHF. In nucleotides, the CDR3 is TGTGCCAGCTCACCGCAAGGACAGGGGGGAAATCAGCCCCAGCATTTT.

On this clone itself: This CDR3 is also generated by other DNA sequences in the sample. This chain connects TRBV19 to TRBJ2-1; D is perhaps TRBD2 (6 bases). The CDR3 contains 15 residues. The V and J ends lost 5 bases and 0 bases respectively, with 11 bases between them. Germline assignment: CDR1 LNHDA and CDR2 SQIVND (reference sequence). The CDR3 loop reads CASSASGSSYNEQFF. CDR3 DNA sequence: TGTGCCAGTAGTGCCTCCGGGAGCTCCTACAATGAGCAGTTCTTC.

The chain combines TRBV5-1 with TRBJ1-2; possibly TRBD1 for D (5 bases). Per germline, CDR1 SGHRS and CDR2 YFSETQ. V lost 4 bases and J 6 bases, leaving 19 bases between the germline ends. The CDR3 totals 15 residues. The CDR3 DNA sequence: TGCGCCAGCAGCCACCTGGTCGCAGGGAACGATGGCTACACCTTC. Translating gives CASSHLVAGNDGYTF.

The rearrangement joins TRBV4-2 to TRBJ1-6; D perhaps matches TRBD1 (5 bases). Germline V CDR1 and CDR2: LGHNA, YNFKEQ. This CDR3 is 17 amino acids long. V was shortened by 0 bases and J by 4 bases, with 13 bases between the two germline ends. DNA for the CDR3: TGTGCCAGCAGCCAAGAGGTTGCGGGACCGTATAATTCACCCCTCCACTTT. Translating it yields CASSQEVAGPYNSPLHF.

This CDR3 reads CASSGSLGAHNEQFF. In DNA, the CDR3 is TGTGCCAGCAGCGGATCCTTGGGGGCCCACAATGAGCAGTTCTTC. The rearrangement uses TRBV7-2 and TRBJ2-1; D may be TRBD1 (6 bases). The CDR3 covers 15 residues. Trimming removed 5 bases at V and 5 bases at J, with 16 bases between. Germline assignment: CDR1 SGHTA and CDR2 FQGNSA.

The chain has TRBV4-2 and TRBJ1-2; 12 nucleotides line up with TRBD1. J lost 4 bases, V lost 1 base, and 4 bases had no gene match. The CDR3 sequence is 16 residues long. From germline, CDR1 is LGHNA and CDR2 YNFKEQ. The CDR3 loop is CASSQGGTGGGYGYTF. CDR3 coding DNA: TGTGCCAGCAGCCAAGGTGGGACAGGGGGCGGCTATGGCTACACCTTC.

The rearrangement uses TRBV7-6 and TRBJ2-7; TRBD2 matches at 13 bases. V dropped 1 base and J dropped 2; count of bases not matched to a gene: 8. The CDR3 runs to 18 residues. Germline V gene lookup returns CDR1 SGHVS and CDR2 FNYEAQ. The CDR3 here is CASSLGSTSGRNAYEQYF. CDR3 bases: TGTGCCAGCAGCTTAGGGTCGACTAGCGGGAGGAACGCCTACGAGCAGTACTTC.

This clone was seen just once. The rearrangement links TRBV9 to TRBJ1-4; 7 bases agree with TRBD1. The CDR3 runs 14 residues. After removal of 4 bases from V and 3 bases from J, the junction contained 3 bases not matched to a gene. Per the germline V gene, CDR1 is SGDLS and CDR2 is YYNGEE. The CDR3: CASSSGQPNEKLFF. The CDR3 coding sequence is TGTGCCAGCAGCTCGGGACAGCCTAATGAAAAACTGTTTTTT.

The gene calls are TRBV5-1 and TRBJ2-5, with 7 bases fitting TRBD1. This CDR3 has 17 residues. Germline-derived CDR1 and CDR2 are SGHRS and YFSETQ. The J segment lost 5 bases and the V segment lost 0 bases, leaving 13 bases of the junction unmatched. The CDR3 sequence: CASSLGDRPPAQETQYF. The CDR3 DNA is TGCGCCAGCAGCTTGGGGGACAGACCCCCTGCCCAGGAGACCCAGTACTTC.

V usage is TRBV5-4 and J usage is TRBJ2-7; 7 nucleotides match TRBD2. Germline lookup yields CDR1 SGHNT and CDR2 YYREEE (reference sequence). The length of the CDR3 is 13 residues. V shed 1 base and J 5 bases; nucleotides not matched to a gene: 3. CDR3 nucleotide sequence: TGTGCCAGCAGCTTGCCAGGGAGGGACGAGCAGTACTTC. This encodes CASSLPGRDEQYF.

The chain uses TRBV7-9 and TRBJ2-1; tentative D call: TRBD2 (5 bases). V was pared by 4 bases and J by 8 bases, with 18 bases between. The CDR3 spans 15 residues. Germline V CDR1 and CDR2: SEHNR, FQNEAQ (reference sequence). The CDR3 here is CASSSASAGSDEQFF. DNA for the CDR3: TGTGCCAGCAGCTCAGCAAGCGCGGGTAGCGATGAGCAGTTCTTC. Together with reference TRBV7-9 and TRBJ2-1, the CDR3 gives the full variable domain: DTGVSQNPRHKITKRGQNVTFRCDPISEHNRLYWYRQTLGQGPEFLTYFQNEAQLEKSRLLSDRFSAERPKGSFSTLEIQRTEQGDSAMYLCASSSASAGSDEQFFGPGTRLTVL.

V is TRBV6-6 and J is TRBJ1-1; 9 bases match TRBD1. This CDR3 contains 15 residues. Germline loops: CDR1 MNHNY, CDR2 SVGAGI (reference sequence). V lost 3 bases and J lost 2; bases outside the gene matches: 4. CDR3 sequence (DNA): TGTGCCAGCAGTTATCGCACAGGGGGCAACACTGAAGCTTTCTTT. Its translation: CASSYRTGGNTEAFF.

This clone has only one observation. CDR3 nucleotides: TGTGCCAGCAGCCAAGATAAAGACAGGATATTCGGCTACACCTTC. Translation: CASSQDKDRIFGYTF. The chain is built from TRBV4-2 and TRBJ1-2; maybe TRBD1 (6 bases). CDR3 length equals 15 residues. The V end lost 0 bases, the J end lost 8 bases, and 16 bases lay between the germline ends. CDR1 is LGHNA, CDR2 YNFKEQ, per germline.

The chain recombines TRBV29-1 with TRBJ2-5; D possibly corresponds to TRBD1 (6 bases). V dropped 4 bases and J dropped 7 bases, with 16 bases sitting between them. CDR1 is SQVTM, CDR2 ANQGSEA, per germline. The CDR3 has 13 residues. The CDR3 is CSVVYRDQGTQYF. The DNA of the CDR3 is TGCAGCGTTGTGTACAGGGACCAGGGGACCCAGTACTTC.

The rearrangement joins TRBV7-8 to TRBJ2-7, with 8 nucleotides matching TRBD1. This CDR3 comprises 16 residues. In germline, CDR1 is SGHVS, CDR2 FQNEAQ. After removal of 5 bases from V and 3 bases from J, the junction contained 12 bases not matched to a gene. CDR3 coding DNA: TGTGCCAGCAGCACCGGACAGGGAGGAGGATACTACGAGCAGTACTTC. Protein: CASSTGQGGGYYEQYF.

The chain recombines TRBV2 with TRBJ2-1; D gene unclear. With 5 bases removed from V and 8 bases from J, the gap between germline ends came to 7 bases. CDR1 and CDR2 from the germline V gene are SNHLY and FYNNEI. This CDR3 has 11 residues. The CDR3 here is CASSFHYEQFF. The CDR3 nucleotides read TGTGCCAGCAGTTTTCACTATGAGCAGTTCTTC.

This clone was picked up one time. The gene calls are TRBV5-5 and TRBJ2-7; no clear D. V lost 1 base to trimming and J lost 5 bases, with 16 bases between them. The CDR3 loop spans 15 amino acids. The germline V gene encodes CDR1 SGHKS and CDR2 YYEKEE (reference sequence). The CDR3 nucleotides read TGTGCCAGCAGCTTGAAAGCAGTCGCGGCCCACGAGCAGTACTTC. Amino acids: CASSLKAVAAHEQYF.

The chain recombines TRBV11-2 with TRBJ2-2, with D maybe TRBD1 (5 bases). V was cut by 5 bases and J by 0 bases, with 16 bases left in between. Germline V gives CDR1 SGHAT, CDR2 FQNNGV. This CDR3 contains 17 residues. CDR3 nucleotide sequence: TGTGCCAGCAGCCTCGGTAGGGGATTCGCGAACACCGGGGAGCTGTTTTTT. It translates to CASSLGRGFANTGELFF. The variable domain in full, completed from reference TRBV11-2 and TRBJ2-2, reads EAGVAQSPRYKIIEKRQSVAFWCNPISGHATLYWYQQILGQGPKLLIQFQNNGVVDDSQLPKDRFSAERLKGVDSTLKIQPAKLEDSAVYLCASSLGRGFANTGELFFGEGSRLTVL.

V is TRBV19 and J is TRBJ1-5; D is undetermined. This CDR3 is 14 amino acids long. In germline, CDR1 is LNHDA, CDR2 SQIVND (reference sequence). V gave up 5 bases and J gave up 0 bases, with 8 bases separating them. DNA of the CDR3: TGTGCCAGTAGTTCGGGAAATAGCAATCAGCCCCAGCATTTT. Its translation: CASSSGNSNQPQHF.

The chain combines TRBV29-1 with TRBJ2-2, with 11 bases matching TRBD1. Trimming took 7 bases from V and 0 from J; bases not matched to a gene: 1. CDR1 is SQVTM, CDR2 ANQGSEA, per germline. The length of the CDR3 is 14 residues. The CDR3 DNA reads as TGCAGCGGGGGACAGGGGGCGAACACCGGGGAGCTGTTTTTT. This encodes CSGGQGANTGELFF.